These 3 T cell receptor beta chains originate from one sample sequenced in a study of T cell repertoires in ileal Crohn's disease. Time point reported: neoterminal ileum biopsy at postoperative endoscopy, about 6 months after surgery. Sequencing was performed with immunoSEQ multiplex PCR; in TCRdb, only in-frame clones are kept and a portion is missing. The table lists more than 60,000 clones, 70% to 90% of them singletons, with about 1.9% in the top ten. Material for sequencing was ileal tissue. These receptor sequences come from an adult with Crohn's disease.

The chain is built from TRBV6-1 and TRBJ2-2, with D perhaps TRBD1 (6 bases). The CDR3 is 16 residues long. V was pared by 4 bases and J by 0 bases, with 12 bases between. The V gene's germline CDR1 is MNHNS and CDR2 SASEGT. The CDR3 nucleotides read TGTGCCAGCAGTGGGTTACAGGGCGCGAACACCGGGGAGCTGTTTTTT. It encodes CASSGLQGANTGELFF.

The chain carries TRBV7-9 and TRBJ1-2, with D possibly being TRBD1 (6 bases). The CDR3 runs 16 residues. V was trimmed by 0 bases and J by 7 bases, leaving 18 bases between them. Per the germline V gene, CDR1 is SEHNR and CDR2 is FQNEAQ (reference sequence). CDR3 region: CASSLAALKGEGGYTF. CDR3 nucleotide sequence: TGTGCCAGCAGCTTAGCCGCACTAAAGGGGGAGGGTGGCTACACCTTC.

The genes are TRBV10-3 and TRBJ1-5; possibly TRBD1 for D (6 bases). V lost 6 bases to trimming and J lost 7 bases, with 13 bases between them. The CDR3 covers 13 residues. Germline V lookup: CDR1 ENHRY, CDR2 SYGVKD. The CDR3 DNA sequence: TGTGCCATCAGATCCAGGGGAGAACAGCCCCAGCATTTT. Encoded protein: CAIRSRGEQPQHF.